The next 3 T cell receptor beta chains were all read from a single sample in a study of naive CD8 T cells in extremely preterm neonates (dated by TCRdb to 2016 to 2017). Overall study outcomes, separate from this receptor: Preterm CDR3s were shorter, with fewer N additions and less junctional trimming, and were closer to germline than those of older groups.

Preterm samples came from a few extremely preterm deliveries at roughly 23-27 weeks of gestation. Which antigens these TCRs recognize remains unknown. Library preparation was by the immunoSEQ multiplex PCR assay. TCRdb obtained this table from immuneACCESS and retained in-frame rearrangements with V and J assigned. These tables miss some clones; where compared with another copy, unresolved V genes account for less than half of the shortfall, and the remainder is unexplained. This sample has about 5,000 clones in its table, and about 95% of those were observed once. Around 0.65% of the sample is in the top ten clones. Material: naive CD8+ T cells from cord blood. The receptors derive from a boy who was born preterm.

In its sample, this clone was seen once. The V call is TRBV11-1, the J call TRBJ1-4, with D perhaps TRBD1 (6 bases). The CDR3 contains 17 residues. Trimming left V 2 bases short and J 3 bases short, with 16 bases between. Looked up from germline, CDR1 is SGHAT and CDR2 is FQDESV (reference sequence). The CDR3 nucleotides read TGTGCCAGCAGCTTAATTCGTGCGGGGACACCTAATGAAAAACTGTTTTTT. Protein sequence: CASSLIRAGTPNEKLFF.

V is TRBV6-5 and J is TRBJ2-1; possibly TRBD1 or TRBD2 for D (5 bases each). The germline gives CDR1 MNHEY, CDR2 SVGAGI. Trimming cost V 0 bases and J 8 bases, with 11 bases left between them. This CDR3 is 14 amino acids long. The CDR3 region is CASSYSGPLYEQFF. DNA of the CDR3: TGTGCCAGCAGTTACTCGGGACCTCTCTATGAGCAGTTCTTC.

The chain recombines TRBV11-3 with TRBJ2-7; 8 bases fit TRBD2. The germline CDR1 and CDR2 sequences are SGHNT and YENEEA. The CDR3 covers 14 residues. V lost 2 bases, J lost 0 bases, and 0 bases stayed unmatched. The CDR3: CASSLTSGSYEQYF. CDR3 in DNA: TGTGCCAGCAGCTTAACTAGCGGCTCCTACGAGCAGTACTTC.